A single sample is the source of the 14 T cell receptor beta chains below, sequenced in a study of blood T cell repertoires in COVID-19. Data came from immunoSEQ multiplex PCR; TCRdb stores just in-frame clones and leaves some out. Found here are about 220,000 clones, roughly 84% of them singletons; the top ten hold about 2%. The sample consisted of peripheral blood. These receptors originate from a man aged 35 to 55 with active or convalescent COVID-19.

This chain connects TRBV18 to TRBJ1-3; the D is unclear. Per germline, CDR1 KGHSH and CDR2 LQKENI. Between the trimmed V and J ends, which lost 3 bases and 3 bases, there was a span of 9 bases. The CDR3 length is 14 residues. For the CDR3, the DNA is TGTGCCAGCTCACCGGGAGTCATTGGAAACACCATATATTTT. This translates into CASSPGVIGNTIYF.

The chain links TRBV19 to TRBJ2-5, with 10 nucleotides matching TRBD1. Trimming cost V 8 bases and J 4 bases; bases outside gene matches: 4. There are 13 residues in the CDR3. Germline V gives CDR1 LNHDA, CDR2 SQIVND (reference sequence). CDR3 sequence reads: CASAGTGVETQYF. The CDR3 DNA reads as TGTGCCAGTGCCGGGACAGGGGTAGAGACCCAGTACTTC.

V and J are TRBV6-5 and TRBJ2-5; possibly TRBD1 for D (6 bases). Trimming left V 6 bases short and J 5 bases short, with 10 bases between. Germline V gene lookup returns CDR1 MNHEY and CDR2 SVGAGI. CDR3 length: 12 amino acids. Here the CDR3 reads CASSRGYETQYF. The DNA of the CDR3 is TGTGCCAGCAGCAGGGGCTACGAGACCCAGTACTTC.

This chain joins TRBV7-6 and TRBJ2-7; 7 positions agree with TRBD1. Germline CDR1 SGHVS, CDR2 FNYEAQ. This CDR3 region has 18 residues. V lost 4 bases, J lost 0 bases, and 15 bases stayed unmatched. CDR3 sequence: CASSSLPPGQSFSYEQYF. The CDR3 DNA follows: TGTGCCAGCAGCTCATTACCCCCGGGACAGAGTTTCTCCTACGAGCAGTACTTC.

The chain combines TRBV13 with TRBJ1-1; perhaps TRBD1 as D (5 bases). From germline, CDR1 is PRHDT and CDR2 FYEKMQ (reference sequence). V was pared by 5 bases and J by 1 base, with 17 bases between. The length of the CDR3 is 16 residues. CDR3 protein: CASSEPWGGGNTEAFF. Here the CDR3 DNA reads TGTGCCAGCAGCGAACCCTGGGGGGGAGGGAACACTGAAGCTTTCTTT.

This chain joins TRBV5-5 and TRBJ1-4; TRBD1 matches 8 bases. V shed 4 bases, J shed 8 bases, and the junction held 7 bases outside the gene matches. The CDR3 consists of 14 residues. Germline CDR1 is SGHKS and CDR2 is YYEKEE (reference sequence). CDR3 region: CASSRTGLGEKLFF. Written as DNA, the CDR3 is TGTGCCAGCAGCAGGACAGGGTTGGGCGAAAAACTGTTTTTT.

This chain links TRBV25-1 with TRBJ2-5; 12 positions agree with TRBD2. The germline V gene has CDR1 MGHDK and CDR2 SYGVNS. The CDR3 contains 15 residues. The ends lost 4 bases at V and 4 bases at J; junction bases unmatched: 4. The CDR3 DNA follows: TGTGCCAGCAGTGTCTCGGGACTAGCGGGAGAGACCCAGTACTTC. It is translated as CASSVSGLAGETQYF. The entire variable domain, with the rest obtained from reference TRBV25-1 and TRBJ2-5, is as follows: EADIYQTPRYLVIGTGKKITLECSQTMGHDKMYWYQQDPGMELHLIHYSYGVNSTEKGDLSSESTVSRIRTEHFPLTLESARPSHTSQYLCASSVSGLAGETQYFGPGTRLLVL.

The V call is TRBV19, the J call TRBJ1-1; 7 nucleotides align to TRBD1. The CDR3 covers 16 residues. Losses at the gene ends were 10 bases for V and 6 bases for J; bases not matched to a gene: 20. Germline V gene data show CDR1 as LNHDA and CDR2 as SQIVND (reference sequence). The CDR3 region has the DNA TGTGCCACCGACAATGGGGGGAGACAGGGATTTGCTGAAGCTTTCTTT. Translated, it gives CATDNGGRQGFAEAFF.

CDR3 nucleotide sequence: TGTGCCAGCAGATGGGGGCCCCTTCTTGGCTACACCTTC. Its protein is CASRWGPLLGYTF. The V gene is TRBV2, the J gene TRBJ1-2, with D tentatively TRBD1 (6 bases). CDR3 length: 13 residues. The germline CDR1 and CDR2 sequences are SNHLY and FYNNEI. Deletions cut 6 bases from V and 7 bases from J, with 15 bases between.

This rearrangement joins TRBV6-5 to TRBJ2-5, with D unclear. There are 15 residues in the CDR3. Trimming removed 6 bases from V and 5 bases from J, with 19 bases in between. The germline V gene encodes CDR1 MNHEY and CDR2 SVGAGI. The CDR3 region is CASSFTSGVGETQYF. CDR3 sequence (DNA): TGTGCCAGCAGCTTCACATCCGGAGTTGGGGAGACCCAGTACTTC.

This clone turned up a few times. The chain carries TRBV28 and TRBJ2-7; 11 bases line up with TRBD2. With 5 bases clipped from V and 1 base from J, the junction kept 10 bases outside the gene matches. The CDR3 is 17 residues long. Germline loops: CDR1 MDHEN, CDR2 SYDVKM. CDR3 in DNA: TGTGCCAGCAGTACCATCTTCGGGACTAGCGGTTCCTACGAGCAGTACTTC. Translated, it gives CASSTIFGTSGSYEQYF.

The chain employs TRBV7-5 and TRBJ1-1; the listed D gene, TRBD1, was not tested against the DNA. TRBV7-5 is flagged as a pseudogene. The CDR3 is 16 residues long. CDR3 DNA: TGTGTCAGAAGCCGCGGGCAAAGACAGGAGAACACTGAAGCTTTCTTT. Amino acid sequence: CVRSRGQRQENTEAFF.

V usage is TRBV6-5 and J usage is TRBJ1-1; D gene unclear. The germline V gene encodes CDR1 MNHEY and CDR2 SVGAGI. The CDR3 spans 13 residues. V was trimmed by 5 bases and J by 3 bases, leaving 10 bases between them. The CDR3 DNA sequence: TGTGCCAGCAGTCAAACCTACGACACTGAAGCTTTCTTT. Its translation is CASSQTYDTEAFF.

The V call is TRBV12-3 or TRBV12-4, the J call TRBJ1-5, with unresolved D. This CDR3 region has 12 residues. The ends were cut back, 6 bases at V and 11 bases at J, with 14 bases in the middle. CDR3 amino acids: CASSLLSLSQHF. The CDR3 bases are TGTGCCAGCAGCCTATTAAGTTTGTCCCAGCATTTT.